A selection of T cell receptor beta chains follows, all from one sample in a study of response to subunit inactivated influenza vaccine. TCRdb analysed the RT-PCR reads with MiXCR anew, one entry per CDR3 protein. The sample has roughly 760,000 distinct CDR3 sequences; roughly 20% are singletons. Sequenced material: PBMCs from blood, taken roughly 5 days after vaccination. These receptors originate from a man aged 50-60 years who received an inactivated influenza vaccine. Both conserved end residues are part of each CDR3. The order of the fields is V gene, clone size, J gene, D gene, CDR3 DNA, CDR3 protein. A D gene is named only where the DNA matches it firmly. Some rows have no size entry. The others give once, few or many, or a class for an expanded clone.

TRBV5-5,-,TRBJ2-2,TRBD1,TGTGCCAGCAGCTTGATGAGAGTGACAGGGGGAATCGCCGGGGAGCTGTTTTTT,CASSLMRVTGGIAGELFF
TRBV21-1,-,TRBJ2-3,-,TGTGCCAGCAGCAAAGATATGAGGAGCGGGGGGCCCACAGATACGCAGTATTTT,CASSKDMRSGGPTDTQYF
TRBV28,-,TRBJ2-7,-,TGTGCCAGCAACTACAGGGTCTGGGACGAGCAGTACTTC,CASNYRVWDEQYF
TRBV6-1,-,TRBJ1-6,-,TGTGCCAGCAGCTCCGGGGTCTATAATTCACCCCTCCACTTT,CASSSGVYNSPLHF
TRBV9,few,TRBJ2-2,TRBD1,TGTGCCAGCAGTACGGGACAGGGCACCGGGGAGCTGTTTTTT,CASSTGQGTGELFF
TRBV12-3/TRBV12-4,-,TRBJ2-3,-,TGTGCCAGCAGTTTGAGACTAGGAGGCGGCACAGATACGCAGTATTTT,CASSLRLGGGTDTQYF
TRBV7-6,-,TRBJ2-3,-,TGTGCCAGCAGCTTAGGGCAGTTAAGCACAGATACGCAGTATTTT,CASSLGQLSTDTQYF
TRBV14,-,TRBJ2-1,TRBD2,TGTGCCAGCAGCCAAGAGTTCTTTAGTTATCTAGCGGGGAACTCCTACAATGAGCAGTTCTTC,CASSQEFFSYLAGNSYNEQFF
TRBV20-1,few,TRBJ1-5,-,TGCAGTGCTAGGATGGACAGAGATCAGCCCCAGCATTTT,CSARMDRDQPQHF
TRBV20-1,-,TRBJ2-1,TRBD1,TGCAGTGCAGACAGGGGAAGTGGGCAGTTCTTC,CSADRGSGQFF
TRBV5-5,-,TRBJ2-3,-,TGTGCCAGCAGCTTGGTCGCGGACAGCGCTAGCACAGATACGCAGTATTTT,CASSLVADSASTDTQYF
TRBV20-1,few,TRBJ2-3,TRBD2,TGCAGTGCTAGACCCTTGGGGGAGGGCTCAGATACGCAGTATTTT,CSARPLGEGSDTQYF
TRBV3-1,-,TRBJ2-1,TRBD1,TGTGCCAGCAGCCAACTGACAGGGACCTACAATGAGCAGTTCTTC,CASSQLTGTYNEQFF
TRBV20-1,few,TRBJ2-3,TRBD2,TGCAGTGCTAGAGATTGGGGGGGTTCGCGCACAGATACGCAGTATTTT,CSARDWGGSRTDTQYF
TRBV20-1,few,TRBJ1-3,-,TGCAGTGCAAACAGCGACTCTGGAAACACCATATATTTT,CSANSDSGNTIYF
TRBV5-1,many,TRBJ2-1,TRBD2,TGCGCCAGCAGCCCACGGACTAGCTATGAGCAGTTCTTC,CASSPRTSYEQFF